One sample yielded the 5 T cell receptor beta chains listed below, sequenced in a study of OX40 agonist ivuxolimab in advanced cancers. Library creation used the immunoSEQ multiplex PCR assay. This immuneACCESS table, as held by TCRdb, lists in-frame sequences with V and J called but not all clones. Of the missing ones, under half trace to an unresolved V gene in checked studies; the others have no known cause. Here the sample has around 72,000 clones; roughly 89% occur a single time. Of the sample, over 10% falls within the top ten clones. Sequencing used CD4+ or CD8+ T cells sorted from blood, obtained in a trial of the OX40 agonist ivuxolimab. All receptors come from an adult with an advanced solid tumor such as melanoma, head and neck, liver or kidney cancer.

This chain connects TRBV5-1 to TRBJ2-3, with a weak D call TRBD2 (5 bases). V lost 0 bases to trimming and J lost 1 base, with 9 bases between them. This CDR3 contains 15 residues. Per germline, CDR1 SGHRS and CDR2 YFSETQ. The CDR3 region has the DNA TGCGCCAGCAGCTTGGGCAGAGGGCGCACAGATACGCAGTATTTT. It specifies CASSLGRGRTDTQYF.

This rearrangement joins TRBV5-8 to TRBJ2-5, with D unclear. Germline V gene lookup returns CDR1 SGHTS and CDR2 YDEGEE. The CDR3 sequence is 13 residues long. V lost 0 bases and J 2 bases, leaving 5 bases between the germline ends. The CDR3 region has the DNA TGTGCCAGCAGCTTGGCCTCTCAAGAGACCCAGTACTTC. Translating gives CASSLASQETQYF.

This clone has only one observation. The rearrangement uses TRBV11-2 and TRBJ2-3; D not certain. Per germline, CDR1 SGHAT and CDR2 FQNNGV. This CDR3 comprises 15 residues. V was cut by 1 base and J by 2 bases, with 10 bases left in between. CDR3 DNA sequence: TGTGCCAGCAGCTTAGTTAACCCTCACACAGATACGCAGTATTTT. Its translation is CASSLVNPHTDTQYF.

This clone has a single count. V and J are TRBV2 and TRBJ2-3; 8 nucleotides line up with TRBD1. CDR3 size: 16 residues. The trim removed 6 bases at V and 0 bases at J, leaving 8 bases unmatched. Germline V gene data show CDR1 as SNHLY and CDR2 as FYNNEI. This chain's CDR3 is CASSSPGQESTDTQYF. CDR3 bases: TGTGCCAGCAGCTCCCCGGGACAGGAGAGCACAGATACGCAGTATTTT. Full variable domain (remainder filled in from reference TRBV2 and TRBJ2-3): EPEVTQTPSHQVTQMGQEVILRCVPISNHLYFYWYRQILGQKVEFLVSFYNNEISEKSEIFDDQFSVERPDGSNFTLKIRSTKLEDSAMYFCASSSPGQESTDTQYFGPGTRLTVL.

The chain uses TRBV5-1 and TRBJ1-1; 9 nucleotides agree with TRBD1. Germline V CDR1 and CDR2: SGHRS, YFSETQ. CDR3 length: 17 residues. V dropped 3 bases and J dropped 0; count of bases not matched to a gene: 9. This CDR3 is CASSSRPGTGLNTEAFF. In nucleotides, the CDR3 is TGCGCCAGCAGCTCCCGTCCCGGGACAGGGCTGAACACTGAAGCTTTCTTT.